Below, one T cell receptor (beta chain) is given with its context. The antigen is unknown. Since all of the isolated RNA was reverse transcribed, expressed TCRB transcripts were what got sequenced. Sequenced by immunoSEQ multiplex PCR; TCRdb stores in-frame clones only, minus some. The sample carries 150,000 to 200,000 clones, 50% to 70% recorded once. The data originate from a study of beta chain features in type 1 diabetes. For the study at large: Sorted cells from all samples, numbering almost 110 million, were examined.

Donors contributed one heparinised blood draw apiece, averaging about 120 mL. Central memory, naive, regulatory and stem cell-like memory CD4+ cells were sorted by CD45RO/CCR7/CD25/CD127/CD95/CD27. Broader study findings: PCR might favor shorter templates, but any such skew would affect patients and controls equally. Type 1 diabetes patients had TCRB CDR3s that were shorter (moderately but significantly so) in all four CD4+ subsets.

This TCR was recovered from a man aged 25 to 40 with type 1 diabetes. The sample was naive CD4+ T cells from blood.

The CDR3 reads CASRRGDYGGYTF. The DNA for the CDR3 is TGTGCCAGCAGACGAGGGGACTATGGCGGCTACACCTTC. The rearrangement links TRBV6-4 to TRBJ1-2, with D possibly TRBD1 on 5 matching bases. Per the germline V gene, CDR1 is MRHNA and CDR2 is SNTAGT. Trimming took off 6 bases at V and 8 bases at J, with 16 bases between the two ends. The CDR3 has 13 amino acids.